This TCR beta chain appears in the sequencing data of a study of blood T cell repertoires in COVID-19. Turning to the study itself: The cDNA or gDNA used as material had been derived from T cells, B-cell-depleted T cells, or PBMCs.

With 3 bases removed from V and 0 bases from J, the gap between germline ends came to 13 bases. This CDR3 comprises 17 residues. Germline CDR1 reads SGDLS; CDR2 reads YYNGEE. Authors' methods: By means of reference gene primer amplification, nucleated cell counts were estimated. TCRdb's table, derived via immunoSEQ multiplex PCR, lists solely in-frame clones and lacks some. V and J calls and clone size are those listed in that table; D and trimming were worked out from the DNA. The sample has 95,000 to 130,000 clones; 90% are singletons. The clonotype was recovered from a human donor with active COVID-19. The donor label of this sample is uncertain. The chain combines TRBV9 with TRBJ2-6; no clear D. Source material: peripheral blood. CDR3 sequence: CASSGTLGISGANVLTF. For the CDR3, the DNA is TGTGCCAGCAGCGGCACTCTAGGTATCTCTGGGGCCAACGTCCTGACTTTC.